The rows below give T cell receptor beta chains drawn from one sample of a study of blood T cell repertoires in COVID-19. Method: immunoSEQ multiplex PCR; TCRdb's copy keeps in-frame clones and lacks some. Of 200,000 to 300,000 clones in the sample, approximately 85% were seen once. Sequencing was carried out using peripheral blood. These TCRs come from a man in his forties or fifties with acute or convalescent COVID-19. The CDR3 runs from the conserved cysteine through the conserved F or W.

v_gene,CDR3aa
TRBV10-3,CAISEHQALGQQLAKNIQYF
TRBV27,CASLRQGAVTEAFF
TRBV5-1,CASSLGLAGGDTQYF
TRBV5-6,CASSLVGGDGSYNEQFF
TRBV6-5,CASSSTGAGLEQYF
TRBV27,CASSLGEGIPEAFF
TRBV21-1,CASSNGTASQETQYF
TRBV12-3/TRBV12-4,CASSSLGGYEQYF
TRBV13,CASSFRDRNYNEQFF
TRBV6-5,CASRPLARSSYEQYF
TRBV7-9,CASSLGGDNQPQHF
TRBV21-1,CASSKKVDRGNEKLFF
TRBV13,CASSLSGEEMTDTQYF
TRBV10-3,CAISESSDEKLFF
TRBV6-5,CASSGTGIQPQHF
TRBV4-1,CASSHQPRRGQETQYF
TRBV12-2,CASRFRGGAGYRGQTSYEQYF
TRBV12-5,CASGLHSNTEAFF
TRBV12-5,CASGFDRGVNSPLHF
TRBV19,CASSIGFMNTEAFF
TRBV15,CATSRSPAGGVDEQFF
TRBV28,CASSGQLGYQETQYF
TRBV6-1,CASSGGYAGSGNQPQHF
TRBV7-3,CASSLSGSSYNEQFF
TRBV5-6,CASSLWSLAGYSGQYF
TRBV4-2,CASSQGQLKDTEAFF
TRBV5-8,CASSFSGGSYEQYF
TRBV7-6,CASSSRLAGGPDTDTQYF
TRBV6-4,CASSDSSGLLNEQFF
TRBV5-1,CASSSGLAGGPQFF
TRBV7-9,CASSLRQGNEKLFF
TRBV10-3,CAIRSTGGLAGVEQFF
TRBV15,CATSILSGGARDEQFF
TRBV4-1,CASSQDQAGGSYGYTF
TRBV7-3,CASSLTVSGLRLGNEQFF
TRBV12-3/TRBV12-4,CASSLGDQLGQDF